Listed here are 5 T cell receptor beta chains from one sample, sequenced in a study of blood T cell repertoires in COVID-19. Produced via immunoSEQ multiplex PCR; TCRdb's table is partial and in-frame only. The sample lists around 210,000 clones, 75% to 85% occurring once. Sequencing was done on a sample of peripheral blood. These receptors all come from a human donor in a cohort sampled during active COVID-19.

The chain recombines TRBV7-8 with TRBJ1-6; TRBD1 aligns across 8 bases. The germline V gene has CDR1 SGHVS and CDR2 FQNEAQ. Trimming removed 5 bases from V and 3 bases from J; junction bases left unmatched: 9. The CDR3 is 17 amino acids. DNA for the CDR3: TGTGCCAGCAGCAACGACAGGGGAGCGAGCTATAATTCACCCCTCCACTTT. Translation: CASSNDRGASYNSPLHF.

The CDR3 region is CASSFGGARDEQYF. The DNA for the CDR3 is TGTGCCAGCAGTTTTGGCGGGGCGAGGGACGAGCAGTACTTC. V usage is TRBV28 and J usage is TRBJ2-7, with D perhaps TRBD2 (6 bases). The germline CDR1 and CDR2 sequences are MDHEN and SYDVKM. The length of the CDR3 is 14 residues. V was cut by 3 bases and J by 5 bases, with 14 bases left in between.

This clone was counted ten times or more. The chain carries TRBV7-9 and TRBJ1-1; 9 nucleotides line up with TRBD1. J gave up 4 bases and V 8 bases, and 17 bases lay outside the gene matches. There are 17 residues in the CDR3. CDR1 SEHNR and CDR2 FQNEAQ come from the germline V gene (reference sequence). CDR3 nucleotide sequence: TGTGCCAGCGGCGTATCACCGGGACAGGGTAGTCGCACTGAAGCTTTCTTT. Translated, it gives CASGVSPGQGSRTEAFF. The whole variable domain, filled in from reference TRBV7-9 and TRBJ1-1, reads DTGVSQNPRHKITKRGQNVTFRCDPISEHNRLYWYRQTLGQGPEFLTYFQNEAQLEKSRLLSDRFSAERPKGSFSTLEIQRTEQGDSAMYLCASGVSPGQGSRTEAFFGQGTRLTVV.

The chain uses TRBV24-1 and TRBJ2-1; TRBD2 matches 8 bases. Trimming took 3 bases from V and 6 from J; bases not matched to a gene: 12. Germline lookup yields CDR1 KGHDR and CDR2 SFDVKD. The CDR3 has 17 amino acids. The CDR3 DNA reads TGTGCCACCAGTGATGCCACGTTGGGGGCGGGGGGCAATGAGCAGTTCTTC. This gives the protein CATSDATLGAGGNEQFF.

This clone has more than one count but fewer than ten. CDR3 protein: CASSLRQGLYTKQFF. The CDR3 region has the DNA TGTGCCAGCAGCTTGCGTCAGGGGTTGTACACTAAGCAGTTCTTC. This chain uses TRBV5-5 with TRBJ2-1, with a possible D match to TRBD1 (6 bases). Germline assignment: CDR1 SGHKS and CDR2 YYEKEE (reference sequence). Trimming took 1 base from V and 11 from J, leaving 19 bases between them. The CDR3 runs to 15 residues. Combining the CDR3 with reference TRBV5-5 and TRBJ2-1 gives the whole variable domain DAGVTQSPTHLIKTRGQQVTLRCSPISGHKSVSWYQQVLGQGPQFIFQYYEKEERGRGNFPDRFSARQFPNYSSELNVNALLLGDSALYLCASSLRQGLYTKQFFGPGTRLTVL.